The 23 T cell receptor beta chains below come from one sample, sequenced in a study of T cell responses to AZD1222 COVID-19 vaccine. Clones were read by immunoSEQ multiplex PCR, and TCRdb kept only the in-frame ones, dropping some. The profile covers roughly 150,000 clones, with over 85% appearing a single time and around 1.6% taken by the ten largest. The material was peripheral blood, obtained on day 0 of AZD1222 vaccination. The receptors were sampled from an adult in good health.

The chain joins TRBV19 to TRBJ1-2, with TRBD1 matching over 7 bases. CDR1 is LNHDA and CDR2 is SQIVND in the germline V gene (reference sequence). The CDR3 runs to 15 residues. Trimming cost V 3 bases and J 8 bases; bases outside gene matches: 12. The CDR3: CASSIGDSRSGGYTF. Here the CDR3 DNA reads TGTGCCAGTAGTATTGGGGACAGTAGATCGGGGGGCTACACCTTC.

The chain links TRBV7-2 to TRBJ1-1, with a possible D match to TRBD1 (6 bases). The CDR3 totals 16 residues. CDR1 and CDR2 (germline): SGHTA, FQGNSA. Deletions cut 5 bases from V and 3 bases from J, with 19 bases between. The CDR3, as DNA: TGTGCCAGCAGCCTACACAGGGATGTAAGGGACACTGAAGCTTTCTTT. Protein: CASSLHRDVRDTEAFF.

The V call is TRBV7-3, the J call TRBJ2-5, with a possible D match to TRBD2 (5 bases). CDR3 size: 14 residues. CDR1 and CDR2 from the germline V gene are SGHTA and FQGTGA. The germline V and J ends were trimmed by 3 bases and 5 bases, with 13 bases remaining between them. The CDR3 here is CASSFAGRGETQYF. The CDR3 bases are TGTGCCAGCAGCTTTGCTGGGCGCGGGGAGACCCAGTACTTC. The whole variable domain, remainder taken from reference TRBV7-3 and TRBJ2-5, is GAGVSQTPSNKVTEKGKYVELRCDPISGHTALYWYRQSLGQGPEFLIYFQGTGAADDSGLPNDRFFAVRPEGSVSTLKIQRTERGDSAVYLCASSFAGRGETQYFGPGTRLLVL.

The chain is built from TRBV7-2 and TRBJ2-2; D could derive from TRBD1 or TRBD2 (5 bases each). The V and J ends lost 1 base and 6 bases respectively, with 9 bases between them. The V gene's germline CDR1 is SGHTA and CDR2 FQGNSA. The CDR3 contains 14 residues. The CDR3 DNA is TGTGCCAGCAGCTTAGATCCGGGACCCGGGGAGCTGTTTTTT. Translation: CASSLDPGPGELFF. Variable domain in full (rest from reference TRBV7-2 and TRBJ2-2): GAGVSQSPSNKVTEKGKDVELRCDPISGHTALYWYRQSLGQGLEFLIYFQGNSAPDKSGLPSDRFSAERTGGSVSTLTIQRTQQEDSAVYLCASSLDPGPGELFFGEGSRLTVL.

The V and J genes are TRBV5-1 and TRBJ2-5, with D hard to call. CDR3 length equals 13 residues. Germline V gene data show CDR1 as SGHRS and CDR2 as YFSETQ. The V gene lost 1 base and the J gene lost 0 bases, with 4 bases spanning the gap. The CDR3 nucleotides read TGCGCCAGCAGCTTGACAGACCAAGAGACCCAGTACTTC. This sequence encodes CASSLTDQETQYF. The whole variable domain, remainder taken from reference TRBV5-1 and TRBJ2-5, is KAGVTQTPRYLIKTRGQQVTLSCSPISGHRSVSWYQQTPGQGLQFLFEYFSETQRNKGNFPGRFSGRQFSNSRSEMNVSTLELGDSALYLCASSLTDQETQYFGPGTRLLVL.

The chain joins TRBV21-1 to TRBJ2-6; the tabulated D call, TRBD1, remains unverified against the DNA. TRBV21-1 is noted as a pseudogene. The CDR3 spans 16 residues. The CDR3 nucleotides read TGTGCCAGCAGCCTGCAGGGTTCGACTGGGGCCAACGTCCTGACTTTC. Its protein is CASSLQGSTGANVLTF.

This clone is termed medium-sized (0.01 to 0.1%). The V gene is TRBV5-6, the J gene TRBJ1-1; TRBD1 matches 12 bases. CDR1 and CDR2 from the germline V gene are SGHDT and YYEEEE. The ends lost 2 bases at V and 5 bases at J; junction bases unmatched: 7. This CDR3 is built from 16 residues. The CDR3 DNA reads TGTGCCAGCAGCTTATTTGGGACAGGGGGCCGGACTGAAGCTTTCTTT. This translates into CASSLFGTGGRTEAFF.

The rearrangement uses TRBV28 and TRBJ2-1, with 8 bases aligning to TRBD1. The V segment lost 6 bases and the J segment 0 bases; nucleotides outside the gene matches: 25. The CDR3 runs to 22 residues. Germline V gene data show CDR1 as MDHEN and CDR2 as SYDVKM. DNA for the CDR3: TGTGCCAGCAGCCACAGACGTCAATCGACAGGGGTGGGAAAAAGCTCCTACAATGAGCAGTTCTTC. It specifies CASSHRRQSTGVGKSSYNEQFF.

V gene TRBV10-2 combines with J gene TRBJ2-3; D is unresolved. CDR1 and CDR2 (germline): WSHSY, SAAADI. V was shortened by 6 bases and J by 7 bases, with 14 bases between the two germline ends. CDR3 length: 13 residues. The CDR3 DNA reads as TGCGCCAGCAGGCCCCACGACTCGTATACGCAGTATTTT. Encoded protein: CASRPHDSYTQYF.

The chain has TRBV6-5 and TRBJ1-4, with TRBD1 identical over 11 bases. Per the germline V gene, CDR1 is MNHEY and CDR2 is SVGAGI. The J segment lost 7 bases and the V segment lost 2 bases, leaving 3 bases of the junction unmatched. The CDR3 has 15 residues. This CDR3 reads CASSYGGTGGEKLFF. For the CDR3, the DNA is TGTGCCAGCAGTTACGGCGGGACAGGGGGTGAAAAACTGTTTTTT.

A word on this clone: The same CDR3 arises from other DNA sequences in this sample as well. The chain is built from TRBV7-2 and TRBJ2-5; weak D call: TRBD1 (5 bases). Between the trimmed V and J ends, which lost 1 base and 3 bases, there was a span of 6 bases. The CDR3 runs 13 residues. Germline CDR1 is SGHTA and CDR2 is FQGNSA. The CDR3 DNA follows: TGTGCCAGCAGCTTAGACAGGAAAGAGACCCAGTACTTC. This translates into CASSLDRKETQYF.

CDR3 DNA: TGTGCCAGCAGCTCAAATCCTGGAGAGACTGAAGCTTTCTTT. Protein product: CASSSNPGETEAFF. The genes are TRBV7-3 and TRBJ1-1, with D uncertain. The CDR3 has 14 amino acids. The ends were cut back, 4 bases at V and 5 bases at J, with 14 bases in the middle. The germline CDR1 and CDR2 sequences are SGHTA and FQGTGA.

This chain uses TRBV4-2 with TRBJ2-7; 11 bases match TRBD2. This CDR3 comprises 18 residues. V dropped 1 base and J dropped 3; count of bases not matched to a gene: 11. Germline V lookup: CDR1 LGHNA, CDR2 YNFKEQ. The CDR3 nucleotides read TGTGCCAGCAGCCAAGCTCACATAGCGGGGGGGCTCATCTACGAGCAGTACTTC. Protein sequence: CASSQAHIAGGLIYEQYF.

This rearrangement joins TRBV6-5 to TRBJ1-2; TRBD1 is a possible D gene (5 bases). V lost 10 bases, J lost 4 bases, and 19 bases lay in between. This CDR3 is 14 amino acids long. CDR1 is MNHEY and CDR2 is SVGAGI in the germline V gene. The CDR3 loop is CATAVRDPGYGYTF. The CDR3 coding sequence is TGTGCCACAGCGGTTCGGGACCCTGGCTATGGCTACACCTTC.

This sequence joins TRBV5-6 and TRBJ1-5; TRBD1 is a possible D gene (5 bases). Germline-derived CDR1 and CDR2 are SGHDT and YYEEEE. The CDR3 spans 14 residues. The V and J ends lost 1 base and 6 bases respectively, with 11 bases between them. The CDR3 region is CASSLLGVGQPQHF. The CDR3 bases are TGTGCCAGCAGCTTGTTGGGGGTAGGTCAGCCCCAGCATTTT.

This clone appeared a few times. This rearrangement joins TRBV5-6 to TRBJ2-1; D remains ambiguous. This CDR3 spans 12 amino acids. The V end was cut by 4 bases, the J end by 7 bases, with 9 bases between. CDR1 is SGHDT, CDR2 YYEEEE, per germline. The CDR3 spells CASSHTWNEQFF. The CDR3 nucleotides read TGTGCCAGCAGCCATACTTGGAATGAGCAGTTCTTC.

Only one count was recorded for this clone. This chain links TRBV9 with TRBJ1-1; D gene uncertain. The CDR3 is made up of 14 amino acids. Germline values: CDR1 SGDLS, CDR2 YYNGEE. Trimming took off 0 bases at V and 4 bases at J, with 10 bases between the two ends. CDR3 residues: CASSVDGRSTEAFF. The CDR3 nucleotides are TGTGCCAGCAGCGTAGACGGACGTTCCACTGAAGCTTTCTTT.

This sequence joins TRBV11-2 and TRBJ1-4; D remains ambiguous. The germline CDR1 and CDR2 sequences are SGHAT and FQNNGV. The CDR3 runs to 16 residues. With 0 bases removed from V and 3 bases from J, the gap between germline ends came to 11 bases. The CDR3 here is CASSLEAVRANEKLFF. The CDR3 coding sequence is TGTGCCAGCAGCTTAGAGGCCGTTAGAGCTAATGAAAAACTGTTTTTT.

This chain connects TRBV14 to TRBJ2-1; 9 bases align to TRBD2. J gave up 6 bases and V 0 bases, and 6 bases lay outside the gene matches. CDR3 length equals 16 residues. CDR1 is SGHDN and CDR2 is FVKESK in the germline V gene. The CDR3, as DNA: TGTGCCAGCAGCCAAGATTCGGGCGGGAGGGTCAATGAGCAGTTCTTC. Translated, it gives CASSQDSGGRVNEQFF.

The chain couples TRBV3-1 (or the pseudogene TRBV3-2) to TRBJ2-2, with D possibly called TRBD1 or TRBD2 (5 bases each). CDR1 and CDR2 (germline): LGHDT, YNNKEL (reference sequence). Trimming shortened V by 6 bases and J by 5 bases, and 19 bases separated the two germline ends. This CDR3 region has 16 residues. The CDR3 spells CASSLRDATGTGELFF. As DNA, the CDR3 is TGTGCCAGCAGTCTCCGGGACGCAACGGGGACCGGGGAGCTGTTTTTT.

The rearrangement links TRBV7-2 to TRBJ1-2; possibly TRBD1 for D (6 bases). The CDR3 is made up of 13 amino acids. V dropped 2 bases and J dropped 6 bases, with 10 bases sitting between them. Germline CDR1 is SGHTA and CDR2 is FQGNSA. CDR3 loop: CASSLRQGHGYTF. In nucleotides, the CDR3 is TGTGCCAGCAGCTTACGGCAGGGGCATGGCTACACCTTC.

The chain is built from TRBV2 and TRBJ2-7, with D perhaps TRBD1 or TRBD2 (5 bases each). In germline, CDR1 is SNHLY, CDR2 FYNNEI. Trimming took 3 bases from V and 7 from J, leaving 13 bases between them. This CDR3 comprises 13 residues. The CDR3 region is CASSEPDTGEQYF. In DNA, the CDR3 is TGTGCCAGCAGTGAGCCGGACACGGGGGAGCAGTACTTC.

The chain uses TRBV9 and TRBJ2-6; TRBD1 matches at 10 bases. The trim removed 4 bases at V and 2 bases at J, leaving 6 bases unmatched. This CDR3 comprises 17 residues. Germline loops: CDR1 SGDLS, CDR2 YYNGEE. CDR3 DNA sequence: TGTGCCAGCAGCCCCCGGGACAGGGGAACTGGGGCCAACGTCCTGACTTTC. Protein: CASSPRDRGTGANVLTF.